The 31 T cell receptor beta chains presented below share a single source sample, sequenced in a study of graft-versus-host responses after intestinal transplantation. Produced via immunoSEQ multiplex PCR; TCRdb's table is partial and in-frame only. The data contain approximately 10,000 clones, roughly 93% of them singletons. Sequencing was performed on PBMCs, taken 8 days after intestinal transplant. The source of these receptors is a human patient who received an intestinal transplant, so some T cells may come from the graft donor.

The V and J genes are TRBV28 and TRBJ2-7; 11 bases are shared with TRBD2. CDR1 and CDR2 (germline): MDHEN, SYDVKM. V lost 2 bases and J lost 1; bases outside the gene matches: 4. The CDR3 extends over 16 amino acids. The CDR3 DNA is TGTGCCAGCAGTTTAGGACTAGCGGGCCTGTCCTACGAGCAGTACTTC. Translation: CASSLGLAGLSYEQYF.

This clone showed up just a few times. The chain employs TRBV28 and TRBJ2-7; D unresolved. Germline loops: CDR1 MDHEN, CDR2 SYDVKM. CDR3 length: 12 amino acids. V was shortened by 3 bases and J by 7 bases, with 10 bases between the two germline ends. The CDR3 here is CASSFAPREQYF. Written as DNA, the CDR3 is TGTGCCAGCAGTTTTGCGCCGAGGGAGCAGTACTTC.

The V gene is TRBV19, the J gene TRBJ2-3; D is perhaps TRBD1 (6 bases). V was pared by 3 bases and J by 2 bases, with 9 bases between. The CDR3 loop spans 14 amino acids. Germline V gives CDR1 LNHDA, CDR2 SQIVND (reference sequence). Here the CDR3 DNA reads TGTGCCAGTAGTATGGACAGTGACACAGATACGCAGTATTTT. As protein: CASSMDSDTDTQYF.

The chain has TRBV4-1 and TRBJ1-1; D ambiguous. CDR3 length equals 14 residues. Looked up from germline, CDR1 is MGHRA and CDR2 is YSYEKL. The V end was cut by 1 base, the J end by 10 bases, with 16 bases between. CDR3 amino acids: CASSQVRIRHGAFF. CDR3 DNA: TGCGCCAGCAGCCAAGTAAGGATTCGGCACGGAGCTTTCTTT.

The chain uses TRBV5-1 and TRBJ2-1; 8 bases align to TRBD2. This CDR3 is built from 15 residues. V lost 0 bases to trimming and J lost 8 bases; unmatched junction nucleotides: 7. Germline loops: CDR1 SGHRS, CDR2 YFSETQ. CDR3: CASSLDSGGFDEQFF. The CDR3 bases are TGCGCCAGCAGCTTGGACTCGGGGGGGTTCGATGAGCAGTTCTTC. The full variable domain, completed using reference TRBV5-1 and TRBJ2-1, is KAGVTQTPRYLIKTRGQQVTLSCSPISGHRSVSWYQQTPGQGLQFLFEYFSETQRNKGNFPGRFSGRQFSNSRSEMNVSTLELGDSALYLCASSLDSGGFDEQFFGPGTRLTVL.

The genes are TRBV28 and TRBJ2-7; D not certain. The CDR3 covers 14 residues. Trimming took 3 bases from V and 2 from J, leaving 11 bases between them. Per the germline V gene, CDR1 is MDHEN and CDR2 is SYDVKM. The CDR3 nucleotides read TGTGCCAGCAGTTTTTCGGACCGTCCCTACGAGCAGTACTTC. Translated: CASSFSDRPYEQYF. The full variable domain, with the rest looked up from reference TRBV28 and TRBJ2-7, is DVKVTQSSRYLVKRTGEKVFLECVQDMDHENMFWYRQDPGLGLRLIYFSYDVKMKEKGDIPEGYSVSREKKERFSLILESASTNQTSMYLCASSFSDRPYEQYFGPGTRLTVT.

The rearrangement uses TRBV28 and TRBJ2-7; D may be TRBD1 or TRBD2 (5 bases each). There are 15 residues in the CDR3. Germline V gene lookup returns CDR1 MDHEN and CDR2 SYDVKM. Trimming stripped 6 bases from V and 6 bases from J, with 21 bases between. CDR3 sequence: CASSLARDVQGEQYF. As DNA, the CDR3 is TGTGCCAGCAGCCTAGCTAGGGATGTGCAGGGCGAGCAGTACTTC.

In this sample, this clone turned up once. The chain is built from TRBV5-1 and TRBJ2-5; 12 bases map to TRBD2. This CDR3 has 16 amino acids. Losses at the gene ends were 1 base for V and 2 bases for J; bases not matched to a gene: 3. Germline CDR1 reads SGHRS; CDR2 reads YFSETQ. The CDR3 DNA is TGCGCCAGCAGCTTGACGGGACTAGCGGGTCAAGAGACCCAGTACTTC. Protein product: CASSLTGLAGQETQYF.

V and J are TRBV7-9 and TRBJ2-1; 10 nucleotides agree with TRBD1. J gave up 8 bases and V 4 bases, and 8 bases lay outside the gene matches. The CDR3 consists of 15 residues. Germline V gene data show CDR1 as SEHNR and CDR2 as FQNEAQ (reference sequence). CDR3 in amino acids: CASSSSGTGVHEQFF. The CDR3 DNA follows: TGTGCCAGCAGCTCCTCCGGGACAGGGGTCCATGAGCAGTTCTTC.

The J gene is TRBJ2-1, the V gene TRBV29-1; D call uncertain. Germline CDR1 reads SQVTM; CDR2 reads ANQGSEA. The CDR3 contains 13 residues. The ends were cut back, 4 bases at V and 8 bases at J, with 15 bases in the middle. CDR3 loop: CSVGPRQPDEQFF. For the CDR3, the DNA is TGCAGCGTTGGGCCCCGGCAGCCGGATGAGCAGTTCTTC.

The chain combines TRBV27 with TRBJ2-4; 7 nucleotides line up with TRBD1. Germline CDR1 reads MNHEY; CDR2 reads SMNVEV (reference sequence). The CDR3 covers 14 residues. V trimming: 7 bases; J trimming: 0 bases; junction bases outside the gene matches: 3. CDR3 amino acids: CASIGGLAKNIQYF. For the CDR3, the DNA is TGTGCCAGCATAGGGGGCCTAGCCAAAAACATTCAGTACTTC.

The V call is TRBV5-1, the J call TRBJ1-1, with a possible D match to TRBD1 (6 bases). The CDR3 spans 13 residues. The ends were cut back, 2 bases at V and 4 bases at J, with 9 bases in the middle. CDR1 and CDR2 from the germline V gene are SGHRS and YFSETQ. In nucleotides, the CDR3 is TGCGCCAGCAGCTTTGCAGGGGTCACTGAAGCTTTCTTT. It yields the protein CASSFAGVTEAFF. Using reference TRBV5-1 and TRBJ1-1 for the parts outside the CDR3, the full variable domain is KAGVTQTPRYLIKTRGQQVTLSCSPISGHRSVSWYQQTPGQGLQFLFEYFSETQRNKGNFPGRFSGRQFSNSRSEMNVSTLELGDSALYLCASSFAGVTEAFFGQGTRLTVV.

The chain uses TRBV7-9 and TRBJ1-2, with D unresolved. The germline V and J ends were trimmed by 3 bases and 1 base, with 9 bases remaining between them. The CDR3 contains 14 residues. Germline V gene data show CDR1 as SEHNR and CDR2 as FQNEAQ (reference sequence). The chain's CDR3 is CASSLPAVNYGYTF. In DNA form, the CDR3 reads TGTGCCAGCAGCTTGCCAGCTGTTAACTATGGCTACACCTTC.

CDR3 sequence (DNA): TGTGCCATCAAATCTAAGACCGGGGAGCTGTTTTTT. Translated, it gives CAIKSKTGELFF. The chain links TRBV10-3 to TRBJ2-2; D gene unclear. Germline lookup yields CDR1 ENHRY and CDR2 SYGVKD. The V and J ends lost 7 bases and 5 bases respectively, with 8 bases between them. CDR3 length: 12 amino acids.

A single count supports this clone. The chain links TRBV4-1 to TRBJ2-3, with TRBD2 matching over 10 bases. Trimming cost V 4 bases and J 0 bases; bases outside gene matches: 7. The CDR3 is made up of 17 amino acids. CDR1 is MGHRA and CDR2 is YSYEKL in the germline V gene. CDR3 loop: CASSLGLAGASTDTQYF. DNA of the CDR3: TGCGCCAGCAGCCTGGGTCTAGCGGGGGCCAGCACAGATACGCAGTATTTT.

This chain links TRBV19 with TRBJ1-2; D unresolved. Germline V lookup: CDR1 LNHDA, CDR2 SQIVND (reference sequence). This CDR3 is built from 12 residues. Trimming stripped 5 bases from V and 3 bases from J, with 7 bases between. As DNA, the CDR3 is TGTGCCAGTAGTCGTGAATACTATGGCTACACCTTC. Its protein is CASSREYYGYTF.

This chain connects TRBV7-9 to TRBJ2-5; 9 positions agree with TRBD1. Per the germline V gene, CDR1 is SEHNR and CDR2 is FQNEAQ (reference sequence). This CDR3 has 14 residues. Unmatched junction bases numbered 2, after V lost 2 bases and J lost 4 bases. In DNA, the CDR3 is TGTGCCAGCAGCTTACGGGGACAGGGAGAGACCCAGTACTTC. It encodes CASSLRGQGETQYF.

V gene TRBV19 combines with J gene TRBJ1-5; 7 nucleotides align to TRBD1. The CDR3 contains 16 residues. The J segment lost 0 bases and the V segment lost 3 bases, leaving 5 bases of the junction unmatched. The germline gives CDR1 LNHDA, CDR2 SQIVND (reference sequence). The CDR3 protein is CASSMVAGGSNQPQHF. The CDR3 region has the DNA TGTGCCAGTAGTATGGTCGCAGGGGGTAGCAATCAGCCCCAGCATTTT. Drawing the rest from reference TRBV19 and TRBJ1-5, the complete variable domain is DGGITQSPKYLFRKEGQNVTLSCEQNLNHDAMYWYRQDPGQGLRLIYYSQIVNDFQKGDIAEGYSVSREKKESFPLTVTSAQKNPTAFYLCASSMVAGGSNQPQHFGDGTRLSIL.

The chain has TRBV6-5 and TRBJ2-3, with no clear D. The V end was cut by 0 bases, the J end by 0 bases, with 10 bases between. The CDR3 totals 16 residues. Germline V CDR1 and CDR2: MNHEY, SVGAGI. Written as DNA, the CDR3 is TGTGCCAGCAGTTACTCGGCGGAGCCTAGCACAGATACGCAGTATTTT. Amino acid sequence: CASSYSAEPSTDTQYF.

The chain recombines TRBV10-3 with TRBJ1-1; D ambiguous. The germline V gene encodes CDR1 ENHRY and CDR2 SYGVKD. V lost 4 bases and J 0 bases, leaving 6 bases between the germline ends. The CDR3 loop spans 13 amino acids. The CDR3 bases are TGTGCCATCAGTGGGGAGATGAACACTGAAGCTTTCTTT. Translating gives CAISGEMNTEAFF.

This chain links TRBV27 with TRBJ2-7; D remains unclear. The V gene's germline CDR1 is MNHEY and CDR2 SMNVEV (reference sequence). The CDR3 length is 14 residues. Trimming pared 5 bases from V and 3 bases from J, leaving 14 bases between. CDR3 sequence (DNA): TGTGCCAGCAGTCTCGGGCCCAGAGGCTACGAGCAGTACTTC. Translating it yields CASSLGPRGYEQYF.

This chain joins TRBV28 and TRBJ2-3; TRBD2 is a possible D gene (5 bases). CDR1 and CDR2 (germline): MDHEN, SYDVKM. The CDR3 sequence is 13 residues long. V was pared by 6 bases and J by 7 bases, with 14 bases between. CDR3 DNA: TGTGCCAGCAGGGACCTTTCGGGGTATACGCAGTATTTT. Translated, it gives CASRDLSGYTQYF.

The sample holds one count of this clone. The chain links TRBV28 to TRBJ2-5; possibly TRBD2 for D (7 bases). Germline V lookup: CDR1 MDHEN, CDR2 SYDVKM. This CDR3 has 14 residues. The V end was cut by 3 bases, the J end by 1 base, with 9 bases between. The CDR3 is CASSLRGPQETQYF. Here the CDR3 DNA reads TGTGCCAGCAGTTTGCGGGGGCCCCAAGAGACCCAGTACTTC.

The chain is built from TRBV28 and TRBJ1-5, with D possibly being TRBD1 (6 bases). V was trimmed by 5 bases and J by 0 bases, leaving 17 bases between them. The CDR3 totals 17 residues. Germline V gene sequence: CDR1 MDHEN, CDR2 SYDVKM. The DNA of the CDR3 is TGTGCCAGCAGTCCCCTGGGGGGCGTTATTAGCAATCAGCCCCAGCATTTT. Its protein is CASSPLGGVISNQPQHF.

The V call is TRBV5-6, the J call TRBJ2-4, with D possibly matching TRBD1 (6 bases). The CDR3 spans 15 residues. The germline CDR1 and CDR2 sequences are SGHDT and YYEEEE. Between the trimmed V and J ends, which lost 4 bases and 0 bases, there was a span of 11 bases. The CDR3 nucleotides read TGTGCCAGCAGCCAACAGGGCGGAGCCAAAAACATTCAGTACTTC. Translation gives CASSQQGGAKNIQYF.

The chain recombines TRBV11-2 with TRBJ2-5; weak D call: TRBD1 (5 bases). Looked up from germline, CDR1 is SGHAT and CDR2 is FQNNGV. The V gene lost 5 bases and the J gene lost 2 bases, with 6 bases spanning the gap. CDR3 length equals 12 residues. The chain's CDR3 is CASSQGQETQYF. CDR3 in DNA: TGTGCCAGCAGCCAGGGACAAGAGACCCAGTACTTC.

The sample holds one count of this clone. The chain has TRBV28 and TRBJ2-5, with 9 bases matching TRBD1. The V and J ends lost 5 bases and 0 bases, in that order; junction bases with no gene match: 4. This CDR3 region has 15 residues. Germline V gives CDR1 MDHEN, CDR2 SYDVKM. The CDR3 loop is CASSETGGYQETQYF. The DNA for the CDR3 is TGTGCCAGCAGTGAGACAGGGGGGTACCAAGAGACCCAGTACTTC.

The CDR3 nucleotides are TGTGCCAGCAGCTGGACAGGGGGATCCTACGAGCAGTACTTC. This translates into CASSWTGGSYEQYF. V and J are TRBV11-3 and TRBJ2-7; TRBD1 agrees at 10 bases. There are 14 residues in the CDR3. The ends lost 4 bases at V and 1 base at J; junction bases unmatched: 1. Per germline, CDR1 SGHNT and CDR2 YENEEA.

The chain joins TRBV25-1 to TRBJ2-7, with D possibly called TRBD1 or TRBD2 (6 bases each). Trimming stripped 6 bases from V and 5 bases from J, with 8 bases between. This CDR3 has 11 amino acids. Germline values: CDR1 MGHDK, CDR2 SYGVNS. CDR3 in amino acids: CASSGGNEQYF. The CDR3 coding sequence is TGTGCCAGCAGCGGGGGCAACGAGCAGTACTTC.

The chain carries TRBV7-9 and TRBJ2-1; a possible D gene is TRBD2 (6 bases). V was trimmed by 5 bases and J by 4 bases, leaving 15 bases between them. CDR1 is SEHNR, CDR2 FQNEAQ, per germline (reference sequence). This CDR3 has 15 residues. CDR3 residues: CASSPRDGGYNEQFF. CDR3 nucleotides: TGTGCCAGCAGCCCCCGGGACGGGGGATACAATGAGCAGTTCTTC.

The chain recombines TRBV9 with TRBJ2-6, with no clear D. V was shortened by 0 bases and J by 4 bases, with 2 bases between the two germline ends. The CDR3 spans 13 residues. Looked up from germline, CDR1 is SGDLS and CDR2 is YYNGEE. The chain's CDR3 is CASSVAGANVLTF. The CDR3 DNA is TGTGCCAGCAGCGTAGCCGGGGCCAACGTCCTGACTTTC.